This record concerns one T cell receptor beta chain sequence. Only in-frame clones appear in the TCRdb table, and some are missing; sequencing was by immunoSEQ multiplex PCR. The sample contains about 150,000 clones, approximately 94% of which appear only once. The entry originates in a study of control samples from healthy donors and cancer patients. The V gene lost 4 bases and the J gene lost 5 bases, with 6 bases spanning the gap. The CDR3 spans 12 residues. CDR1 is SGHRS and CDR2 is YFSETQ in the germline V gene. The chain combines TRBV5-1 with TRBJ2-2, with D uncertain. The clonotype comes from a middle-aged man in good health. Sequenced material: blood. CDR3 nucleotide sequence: TGCGCCAGCAGCGGATCGACCGGGGAGCTGTTTTTT. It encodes CASSGSTGELFF.